This TCR beta chain was sequenced in a study of cytomegalovirus exposure and HLA in healthy donors. A few counts support this clone. It was with 60 Vbeta and 13 Jbeta primers that the PCR ran. TCRdb keeps only in-frame clones here, not all; method: immunoSEQ multiplex PCR. The table lists 95,000 to 100,000 clones, roughly four fifths of them singletons, with about 8.3% in the top ten. V lost 7 bases and J lost 3, with 13 bases in between. Germline V lookup: CDR1 SGHNT, CDR2 YYREEE (reference sequence). There are 13 residues in the CDR3. This TCR derives from a female donor in good health and CMV-seronegative. Source material: PBMCs. This chain links TRBV5-4 with TRBJ1-1; D unresolved. CDR3 loop: CASRSNLDTEAFF. DNA for the CDR3: TGTGCCAGCCGTTCTAACCTGGACACTGAAGCTTTCTTT.